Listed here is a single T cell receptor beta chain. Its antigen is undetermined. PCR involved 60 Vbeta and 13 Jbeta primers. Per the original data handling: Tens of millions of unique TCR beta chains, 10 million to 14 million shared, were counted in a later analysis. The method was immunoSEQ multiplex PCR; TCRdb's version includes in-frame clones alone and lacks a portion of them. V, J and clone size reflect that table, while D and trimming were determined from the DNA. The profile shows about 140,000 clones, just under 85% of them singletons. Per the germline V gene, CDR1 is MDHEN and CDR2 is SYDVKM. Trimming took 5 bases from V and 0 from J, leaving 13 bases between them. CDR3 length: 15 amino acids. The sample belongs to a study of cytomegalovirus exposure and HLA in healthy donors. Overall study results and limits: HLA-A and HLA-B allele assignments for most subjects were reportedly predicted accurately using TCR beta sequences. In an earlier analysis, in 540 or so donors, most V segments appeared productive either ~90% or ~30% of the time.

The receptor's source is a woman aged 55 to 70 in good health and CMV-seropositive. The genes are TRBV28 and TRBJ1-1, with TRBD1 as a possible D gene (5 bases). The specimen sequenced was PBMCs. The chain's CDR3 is CASSPLKGVNTEAFF. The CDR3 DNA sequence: TGTGCCAGCAGTCCTCTGAAAGGGGTGAACACTGAAGCTTTCTTT.